This TCR beta chain was identified in a study of blood T cell repertoires in COVID-19. Study context: Sites across the United States, Italy and Spain contributed samples from acute and convalescent COVID-19.

This CDR3 has 16 amino acids. In germline, CDR1 is SGHRS, CDR2 YFSETQ. The germline V and J ends were trimmed by 3 bases and 0 bases, with 15 bases remaining between them. This clone has only one observation. Recruitment covered 20 to 25 US areas and drew participants whose ages spanned about 18 to 90 years. Here immunoSEQ multiplex PCR was the method, and the copy in TCRdb shows in-frame clones only, minus some. Of 180,000 or so clones listed, about 80% were seen once; the top ten hold about 11%. The specimen sequenced was PBMCs or T cells enriched from blood (not recorded which). V usage is TRBV5-1 and J usage is TRBJ1-1; the D gene is possibly TRBD1 (5 bases). The sequence was obtained from a man between 45 and 60 years old who had recovered from COVID-19. CDR3 in amino acids: CASSSLGGRMNTEAFF. As DNA, the CDR3 is TGCGCCAGCAGCTCCTTGGGGGGTCGCATGAACACTGAAGCTTTCTTT.